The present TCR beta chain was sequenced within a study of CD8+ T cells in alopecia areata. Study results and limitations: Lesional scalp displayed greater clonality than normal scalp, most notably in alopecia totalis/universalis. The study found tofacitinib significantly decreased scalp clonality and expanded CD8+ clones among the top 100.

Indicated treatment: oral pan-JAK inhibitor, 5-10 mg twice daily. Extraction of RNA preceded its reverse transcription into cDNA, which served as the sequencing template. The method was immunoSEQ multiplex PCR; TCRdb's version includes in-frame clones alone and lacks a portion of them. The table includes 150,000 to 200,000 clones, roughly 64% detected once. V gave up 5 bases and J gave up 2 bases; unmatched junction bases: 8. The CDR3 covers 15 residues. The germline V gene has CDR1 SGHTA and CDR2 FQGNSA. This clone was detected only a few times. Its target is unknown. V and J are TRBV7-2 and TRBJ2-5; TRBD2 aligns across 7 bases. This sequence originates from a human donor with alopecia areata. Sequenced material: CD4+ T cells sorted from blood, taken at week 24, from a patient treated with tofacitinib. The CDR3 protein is CASSPLAVPQETQYF. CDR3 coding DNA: TGTGCCAGCAGCCCCCTAGCGGTCCCTCAAGAGACCCAGTACTTC.